The present T cell receptor beta chain was sequenced within a study of T cell changes during pregnancy in multiple sclerosis. Per germline, CDR1 SGHNT and CDR2 YYREEE (reference sequence). This CDR3 comprises 16 residues. With 4 bases clipped from V and 1 base from J, the junction kept 5 bases outside the gene matches. Data came from immunoSEQ multiplex PCR; TCRdb stores just in-frame clones and leaves some out. The sample has 80,000 or so clones; 90% to 95% are singletons. Sequenced material: peripheral blood, taken before pregnancy. The TCR originated in a female donor with multiple sclerosis, enrolled in a pregnancy study. The chain combines TRBV5-4 with TRBJ1-1, with TRBD1 matching over 12 bases. CDR3: CASSIPGQGANTEAFF. CDR3 coding DNA: TGTGCCAGCAGCATTCCGGGACAGGGGGCGAACACTGAAGCTTTCTTT. Together with reference TRBV5-4 and TRBJ1-1, the CDR3 gives the full variable domain: ETGVTQSPTHLIKTRGQQVTLRCSSQSGHNTVSWYQQALGQGPQFIFQYYREEENGRGNFPPRFSGLQFPNYSSELNVNALELDDSALYLCASSIPGQGANTEAFFGQGTRLTVV.